One T cell receptor (beta chain) is described in this entry. Per the original data handling: Reference gene primer amplification yielded estimated nucleated cell counts. Assay used: immunoSEQ multiplex PCR; TCRdb lists only in-frame clones, some missing. From that table come the V and J calls and clone size; the DNA was used to work out D and trimming. Counted here are approximately 150,000 clones, 85% to 90% occurring once; the ten biggest clones make up more than 6.5%. The entry originates in a study of blood T cell repertoires in COVID-19. For the study at large: Samples taken during acute and convalescent COVID-19 were collected in the United States, Italy and Spain. Sources were T cells, B-cell-depleted T cells, or PBMCs; the material itself was cDNA or gDNA.

The V gene's germline CDR1 is LNHDA and CDR2 SQIVND (reference sequence). CDR3 size: 15 residues. Trimming shortened V by 7 bases and J by 7 bases, and 22 bases separated the two germline ends. This TCR was recovered from a woman in her 50s with active or convalescent COVID-19. The source material was peripheral blood. The chain is built from TRBV19 and TRBJ1-2, with TRBD1 as a possible D gene (6 bases). CDR3 in DNA: TGTGCCAGTACCCCTACGGGGACACCCGCTAGTGGCTACACCTTC. Its protein product is CASTPTGTPASGYTF.